Listed below are T cell receptor beta chains from one sample, sequenced in a study of response to subunit inactivated influenza vaccine. TCRdb reprocessed the RT-PCR reads via MiXCR and lists one record per CDR3 protein. Among under 550,000 distinct CDR3 sequences listed, roughly 7.6% were seen once. Here the sequenced sample was PBMCs from blood, taken 23 months after vaccination. The receptors stem from a man in his fifties or sixties who received an inactivated influenza vaccine. The CDR3 runs from the conserved cysteine through the conserved F or W. A D gene is named only where the DNA matches it firmly. A clone size is listed for some rows: how often the clone was seen (once, few, many), or a class if it is expanded.

D | J | V | size | CDR3 | DNA
TRBD2 | TRBJ2-2 | TRBV24-1 | few | CATSDLGRGSSGELFF | TGTGCCACCAGTGACCTCGGGAGGGGGTCGTCCGGGGAGCTGTTTTTT
- | TRBJ2-2 | TRBV5-1 | - | CASSLESGGTGELFF | TGCGCCAGCAGCTTGGAGTCAGGGGGGACCGGGGAGCTGTTTTTT
- | TRBJ2-3 | TRBV12-3/TRBV12-4 | - | CASSLAGAHTDTQYF | TGTGCCAGCAGTTTAGCGGGGGCCCACACAGATACGCAGTATTTT
- | TRBJ2-1 | TRBV7-9 | - | CASTYGTASSYNEQFF | TGTGCCAGCACCTACGGGACTGCCAGCTCCTACAATGAGCAGTTCTTC
- | TRBJ2-3 | TRBV28 | - | CATLPAFSDTQYF | TGTGCCACCCTGCCTGCGTTCTCAGATACGCAGTATTTT
TRBD1 | TRBJ1-5 | TRBV6-2/TRBV6-3 | - | CASSGDSSNQPQHF | TGTGCCAGCAGTGGGGACAGCAGCAATCAGCCCCAGCATTTT
- | TRBJ2-2 | TRBV7-2 | many | CASSLVGSGELFF | TGTGCCAGCAGCTTAGTGGGGTCCGGGGAGCTGTTTTTT
- | TRBJ1-4 | TRBV3-1 | few | CASSFEAKLFF | TGTGCCAGCAGCTTCGAGGCAAAACTGTTTTTT
TRBD1 | TRBJ1-2 | TRBV9 | - | CASSRAGTGLGYTF | TGTGCCAGCAGCCGTGCCGGGACAGGGCTTGGCTACACCTTC
TRBD2 | TRBJ2-3 | TRBV24-1 | few | CATSDAGGHPDTQYF | TGTGCCACCAGTGATGCGGGGGGGCACCCAGATACGCAGTATTTT
- | TRBJ2-2 | TRBV5-6 | - | CASSVTSAYHTGELFF | TGTGCCAGCAGCGTTACTAGTGCTTATCACACCGGGGAGCTGTTTTTT
- | TRBJ2-7 | TRBV2 | few | CASLLTVYEQYF | TGTGCCAGCCTCCTGACAGTCTACGAGCAGTACTTC
TRBD1 | TRBJ1-1 | TRBV12-3/TRBV12-4 | many | CASRRDREGTEAFF | TGTGCCAGCAGACGAGACAGGGAGGGCACTGAAGCTTTCTTT